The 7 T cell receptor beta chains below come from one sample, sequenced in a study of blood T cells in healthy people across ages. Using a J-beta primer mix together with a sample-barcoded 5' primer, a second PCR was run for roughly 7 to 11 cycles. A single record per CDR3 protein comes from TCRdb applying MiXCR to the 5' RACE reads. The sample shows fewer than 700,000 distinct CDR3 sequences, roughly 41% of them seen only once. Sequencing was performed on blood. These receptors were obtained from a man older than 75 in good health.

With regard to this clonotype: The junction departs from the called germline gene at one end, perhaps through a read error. This CDR3 reads CTSSPNSRAETQYF. CDR3 DNA sequence: TGTACCAGCTCACCAAATTCCAGGGCAGAGACGCAGTATTTT. This rearrangement joins TRBV18 to TRBJ2-3, with a possible D match to TRBD1 (5 bases). Germline V gene lookup returns CDR1 KGHSH and CDR2 LQKENI. This CDR3 contains 14 residues.

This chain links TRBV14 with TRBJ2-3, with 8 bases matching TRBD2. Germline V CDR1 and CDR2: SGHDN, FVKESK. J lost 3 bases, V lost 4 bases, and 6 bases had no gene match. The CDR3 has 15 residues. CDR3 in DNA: TGTGCCAGCAGCCGGACCGGGACTAGTACAGATACGCAGTATTTT. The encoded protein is CASSRTGTSTDTQYF.

The CDR3 reads CASSYAGTEYEQYF. The CDR3 region has the DNA TGTGCCAGCAGTTACGCCGGGACAGAATACGAGCAGTACTTC. The rearrangement joins TRBV6-6 to TRBJ2-7, with 7 bases matching TRBD1. This CDR3 region has 14 residues. Germline trimming cut 2 bases from V and 4 bases from J; bases unmatched to any gene: 5. CDR1 and CDR2 (germline): MNHNY, SVGAGI (reference sequence).

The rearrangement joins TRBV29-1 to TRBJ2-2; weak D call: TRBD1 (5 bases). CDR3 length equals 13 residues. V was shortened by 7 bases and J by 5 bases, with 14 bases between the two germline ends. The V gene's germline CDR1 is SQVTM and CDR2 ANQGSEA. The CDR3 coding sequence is TGCAGCGCCAAAGGGGTGTCTACCGGGGAGCTGTTTTTT. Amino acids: CSAKGVSTGELFF.

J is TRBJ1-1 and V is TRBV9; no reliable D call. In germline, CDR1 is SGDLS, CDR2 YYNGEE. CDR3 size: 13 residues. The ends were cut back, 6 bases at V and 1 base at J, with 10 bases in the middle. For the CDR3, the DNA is TGTGCCAGCACCGAGTTTCGGAACACTGAAGCTTTCTTT. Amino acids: CASTEFRNTEAFF.

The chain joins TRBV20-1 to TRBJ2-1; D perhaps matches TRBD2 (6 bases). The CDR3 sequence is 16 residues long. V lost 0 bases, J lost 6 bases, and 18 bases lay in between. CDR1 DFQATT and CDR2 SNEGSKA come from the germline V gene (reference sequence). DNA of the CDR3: TGCAGTGCTAGAGATGCCGGCAGGAGGGCCAGCAATGAGCAGTTCTTC. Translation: CSARDAGRRASNEQFF.

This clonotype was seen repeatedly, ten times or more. The CDR3 here is CSVKDRETQYF. The CDR3 DNA reads TGCAGCGTCAAGGACAGGGAGACCCAGTACTTC. The chain recombines TRBV29-1 with TRBJ2-5; 7 bases are shared with TRBD1. This CDR3 region has 11 residues. V gave up 6 bases and J gave up 5 bases; unmatched junction bases: 3. The germline V gene has CDR1 SQVTM and CDR2 ANQGSEA.